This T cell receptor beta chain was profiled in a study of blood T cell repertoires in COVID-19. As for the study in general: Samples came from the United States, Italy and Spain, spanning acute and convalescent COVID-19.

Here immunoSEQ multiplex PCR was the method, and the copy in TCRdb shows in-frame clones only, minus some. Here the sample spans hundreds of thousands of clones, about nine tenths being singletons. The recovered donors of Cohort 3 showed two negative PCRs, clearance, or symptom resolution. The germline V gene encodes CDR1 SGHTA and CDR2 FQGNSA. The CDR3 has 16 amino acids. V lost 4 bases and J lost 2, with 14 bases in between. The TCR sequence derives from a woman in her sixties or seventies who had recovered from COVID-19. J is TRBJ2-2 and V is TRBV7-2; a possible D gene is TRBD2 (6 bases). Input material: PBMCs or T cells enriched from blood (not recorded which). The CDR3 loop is CASSSPGSGNTGELFF. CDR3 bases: TGTGCCAGCAGCTCCCCGGGTAGCGGAAACACCGGGGAGCTGTTTTTT.